The 14 T cell receptor beta chains reported below all come from one sample, sequenced in a study of cytomegalovirus exposure and HLA in healthy donors. Researchers ran the PCR with 60 Vbeta and 13 Jbeta primers. Clones were read by immunoSEQ multiplex PCR, and TCRdb kept only the in-frame ones, dropping some. The repertoire consists of roughly 180,000 clones, with 79% occurring once and the leading ten covering more than 1.5%. The source material was PBMCs. Receptor source: a girl aged 5 to 17 in good health and CMV-seropositive.

The chain has TRBV7-2 and TRBJ1-4, with D hard to call. Germline CDR1 is SGHTA and CDR2 is FQGNSA. V lost 5 bases to trimming and J lost 0 bases, with 10 bases between them. CDR3 length: 15 amino acids. The CDR3 DNA follows: TGTGCCAGCAGCCCATCGCGAGCAACTAATGAAAAACTGTTTTTT. It translates to CASSPSRATNEKLFF.

This chain connects TRBV27 to TRBJ1-5, with TRBD1 matching over 8 bases. Germline V gives CDR1 MNHEY, CDR2 SMNVEV (reference sequence). With 3 bases clipped from V and 5 bases from J, the junction kept 3 bases outside the gene matches. CDR3 size: 14 residues. This chain's CDR3 is CASSLTDRDQPQHF. In DNA form, the CDR3 reads TGTGCCAGCAGTTTGACGGACAGGGATCAGCCCCAGCATTTT.

This chain links TRBV5-1 with TRBJ1-2; maybe TRBD1 (5 bases). Looked up from germline, CDR1 is SGHRS and CDR2 is YFSETQ. The V end was cut by 1 base, the J end by 5 bases, with 18 bases between. This CDR3 spans 16 amino acids. This chain's CDR3 is CASSLYGGQGGYGYTF. The DNA for the CDR3 is TGCGCCAGCAGCTTGTACGGGGGTCAGGGAGGATATGGCTACACCTTC.

The chain joins TRBV9 to TRBJ2-1; the D gene is possibly TRBD2 (6 bases). V lost 2 bases, J lost 9 bases, and 15 bases lay in between. Germline lookup yields CDR1 SGDLS and CDR2 YYNGEE. This CDR3 spans 14 amino acids. The CDR3 nucleotides read TGTGCCAGCAGCGTGTCGGGGGAGGTCGGTGAGCAGTTCTTC. Residues: CASSVSGEVGEQFF.

This sequence joins TRBV6-5 and TRBJ1-1, with 7 bases matching TRBD1. V lost 6 bases and J lost 5; bases outside the gene matches: 6. Germline loops: CDR1 MNHEY, CDR2 SVGAGI. The CDR3 is 13 amino acids. CDR3 amino acids: CASSWDRRTEAFF. The DNA for the CDR3 is TGTGCCAGCAGCTGGGACAGAAGGACTGAAGCTTTCTTT.

This chain links TRBV5-6 with TRBJ2-7; D may be TRBD2 (6 bases). Germline loops: CDR1 SGHDT, CDR2 YYEEEE. V was cut by 4 bases and J by 2 bases, with 7 bases left in between. The CDR3 length is 12 residues. The CDR3 sequence: CASSGGTYEQYF. As DNA, the CDR3 is TGTGCCAGCAGCGGGGGGACCTACGAGCAGTACTTC.

The chain employs TRBV2 and TRBJ1-5, with D hard to call. The germline V gene has CDR1 SNHLY and CDR2 FYNNEI. The CDR3 is 14 residues long. V shed 4 bases and J shed 1 base, with 8 bases lying between them. The DNA of the CDR3 is TGTGCCAGCAGTGGCCTAGTGAGCAATCAGCCCCAGCATTTT. This codes for CASSGLVSNQPQHF.

The chain has TRBV19 and TRBJ1-6; TRBD1 might be the D (5 bases). The V and J ends lost 2 bases and 5 bases respectively, with 16 bases between them. CDR1 and CDR2 (germline): LNHDA, SQIVND (reference sequence). The CDR3 is made up of 17 amino acids. The CDR3 sequence: CASSIYASATDNSPLHF. CDR3 nucleotides: TGTGCCAGTAGTATATACGCCTCGGCGACAGATAATTCACCCCTCCACTTT.

The V call is TRBV6-6, the J call TRBJ1-4; 7 bases are a match to TRBD1. CDR3 length: 16 amino acids. The germline CDR1 and CDR2 sequences are MNHNY and SVGAGI (reference sequence). V dropped 4 bases and J dropped 0; count of bases not matched to a gene: 5. In DNA, the CDR3 is TGTGCCAGCAGTTCCACCGGGACAGCAACTAATGAAAAACTGTTTTTT. Translation: CASSSTGTATNEKLFF.

DNA of the CDR3: TGTGCCAGCAGCTTAGATTTGTCGCGGGGCAGGTCATTCTACAATGAGCAGTTCTTC. As protein: CASSLDLSRGRSFYNEQFF. The V call is TRBV11-2, the J call TRBJ2-1; maybe TRBD2 (6 bases). Trimming took 0 bases from V and 3 from J, leaving 21 bases between them. From germline, CDR1 is SGHAT and CDR2 FQNNGV. This CDR3 is 19 amino acids long. Drawing the rest from reference TRBV11-2 and TRBJ2-1, the complete variable domain is EAGVAQSPRYKIIEKRQSVAFWCNPISGHATLYWYQQILGQGPKLLIQFQNNGVVDDSQLPKDRFSAERLKGVDSTLKIQPAKLEDSAVYLCASSLDLSRGRSFYNEQFFGPGTRLTVL.

This clone was seen a few times. This chain connects TRBV6-5 to TRBJ2-5; 10 bases match TRBD2. V was pared by 4 bases and J by 4 bases, with 3 bases of the junction left unmatched. The length of the CDR3 is 14 residues. Germline V lookup: CDR1 MNHEY, CDR2 SVGAGI. CDR3 in amino acids: CASSFSGGLETQYF. The CDR3 region has the DNA TGTGCCAGCAGTTTTAGCGGGGGGTTAGAGACCCAGTACTTC.

The chain has TRBV14 and TRBJ1-4; the match to TRBD1 covers 7 bases. V dropped 3 bases and J dropped 13; count of bases not matched to a gene: 8. This CDR3 is 13 amino acids long. Germline V gene data show CDR1 as SGHDN and CDR2 as FVKESK. The CDR3, as DNA: TGTGCCAGCAGCCAGATCCTTGGACAGGCACTGTTTTTT. Translation: CASSQILGQALFF.

V gene TRBV7-2 combines with J gene TRBJ2-1, with 7 bases identical to TRBD2. In germline, CDR1 is SGHTA, CDR2 FQGNSA. The CDR3 totals 15 residues. V was clipped by 4 bases and J by 0 bases; unmatched bases: 3. CDR3 loop: CASSYTSASYNEQFF. The CDR3 region has the DNA TGTGCCAGCAGCTATACTAGCGCCTCCTACAATGAGCAGTTCTTC.

The chain couples TRBV7-9 to TRBJ2-3; 10 bases match TRBD1. This CDR3 comprises 14 residues. Germline V lookup: CDR1 SEHNR, CDR2 FQNEAQ (reference sequence). V was clipped by 5 bases and J by 4 bases; unmatched bases: 3. The DNA of the CDR3 is TGTGCCAGCAGCATTGGACAGGGGGCAGATACGCAGTATTTT. Protein sequence: CASSIGQGADTQYF.